The 25 T cell receptor beta chains in this list originate from one sample, sequenced in a study of blood T cells in healthy people across ages (dated by TCRdb to between 2015 and 2017). The method behind the library was 5' RACE. The instrument given in TCRdb is Illumina HiSeq 2500. A second PCR of 7 to 11 cycles was run with a J-beta primer mix and a sample-barcoded 5' primer. The raw public reads went through TCRdb reprocessing: fastp at Q25, MiXCR clone calling, in-frame beta chains kept. Rows with a matching CDR3 protein are joined into one entry that keeps the most common DNA and genes. The table for this sample lists around 800,000 distinct CDR3 sequences; under 30% of them were counted only once. Clones ranked in the top ten supply about 3% of the sample. The same specimen was also included in a second study, on T cells of mothers and their children.

Sequenced input: blood. Every receptor here comes from a boy aged 5-17 years in good health.

V gene TRBV27 combines with J gene TRBJ2-7; 7 nucleotides match TRBD1. The CDR3 totals 15 residues. Germline CDR1 reads MNHEY; CDR2 reads SMNVEV (reference sequence). V trimming: 6 bases; J trimming: 2 bases; junction bases outside the gene matches: 10. The CDR3 sequence is CASRYGQALPYEQYF. The CDR3 nucleotides are TGTGCCAGCAGATACGGACAGGCGCTGCCCTACGAGCAGTACTTC.

The genes are TRBV29-1 and TRBJ2-5, with D perhaps being TRBD1 or TRBD2 (5 bases each). Trimming cost V 6 bases and J 1 base, with 18 bases left between them. The CDR3 runs 15 residues. The germline gives CDR1 SQVTM, CDR2 ANQGSEA. CDR3 sequence (DNA): TGCAGCGTCCTCATCCGAGGGGAGCCCCAAGAGACCCAGTACTTC. Residues: CSVLIRGEPQETQYF.

The sample holds a few counts of this clonotype. Because the CDR3's place on the DNA is in doubt, the DNA is left out and the CDR3 is given as listed by TCRdb. The chain uses TRBV4-1 and TRBJ1-1; the table's D call TRBD1 went unverified against the DNA. The CDR3 length is 14 residues, termini included. CDR1 MGHRA and CDR2 YSYEKL come from the germline V gene. The CDR3 loop is CASSQVGAGTEASF.

This clonotype was seen a handful of times. The chain has TRBV20-1 and TRBJ2-7; unclear D gene. The CDR3 consists of 13 residues. The V gene's germline CDR1 is DFQATT and CDR2 SNEGSKA (reference sequence). The V end lost 2 bases, the J end lost 2 bases, and 10 bases lay between the germline ends. The CDR3 region has the DNA TGCAGTGCTAGAACCCAAGGGCCCTACGAGCAGTACTTC. It translates to CSARTQGPYEQYF.

At least ten counts were recorded for this clonotype. CDR3: CASSEPGQGYEQYF. The CDR3 DNA sequence: TGTGCCAGCAGTGAACCGGGACAGGGCTACGAGCAGTACTTC. The chain uses TRBV6-1 and TRBJ2-5, with 9 bases fitting TRBD1. The J call could be wrong; TRBJ2-7 is a better fit for the DNA end. From germline, CDR1 is MNHNS and CDR2 SASEGT. CDR3 size: 14 residues.

The V and J genes are TRBV20-1 and TRBJ1-2; D ambiguous. The CDR3 spans 10 residues. Trimming took off 6 bases at V and 7 bases at J, with 9 bases between the two ends. Germline values: CDR1 DFQATT, CDR2 SNEGSKA (reference sequence). The CDR3, as DNA: TGCAGTGCCGCCCCCCCTGGCTACACCTTC. Translating gives CSAAPPGYTF.

The chain recombines TRBV7-9 with TRBJ1-6; unclear D gene. CDR3 size: 16 residues. Between the trimmed V and J ends, which lost 5 bases and 0 bases, there was a span of 11 bases. Germline V gene sequence: CDR1 SEHNR, CDR2 FQNEAQ (reference sequence). This CDR3 reads CASSPIDSSYNSPLHF. DNA for the CDR3: TGTGCCAGCAGCCCGATCGATAGCTCCTATAATTCACCCCTCCACTTT.

This rearrangement joins TRBV19 to TRBJ2-7, with D tentatively TRBD2 (6 bases). Between the trimmed V and J ends, which lost 5 bases and 1 base, there was a span of 18 bases. The CDR3 extends over 16 amino acids. Germline V gene lookup returns CDR1 LNHDA and CDR2 SQIVND (reference sequence). CDR3 sequence reads: CASSARSGRWSYEQYF. CDR3 nucleotide sequence: TGTGCCAGTAGTGCCCGGAGTGGGAGGTGGTCCTACGAGCAGTACTTC.

V is TRBV29-1 and J is TRBJ1-1; D call uncertain. The ends were cut back, 5 bases at V and 4 bases at J, with 20 bases in the middle. Germline V gives CDR1 SQVTM, CDR2 ANQGSEA. CDR3 length: 15 amino acids. The CDR3 spells CSVHSERVASTEAFF. CDR3 bases: TGCAGCGTTCACTCAGAACGGGTGGCCTCCACTGAAGCTTTCTTT.

Only a few counts were recorded for this clonotype. This sequence joins TRBV5-6 and TRBJ2-7; unclear D gene. Trimming took off 4 bases at V and 5 bases at J, with 16 bases between the two ends. The CDR3 extends over 14 amino acids. Per the germline V gene, CDR1 is SGHDT and CDR2 is YYEEEE. The CDR3 coding sequence is TGTGCCAGCAGCACTTTGAACTGGATCGACGAGCAGTACTTC. Encoded protein: CASSTLNWIDEQYF.

This clonotype occurred a few times. The chain recombines TRBV3-1 with TRBJ2-2; D remains ambiguous. From germline, CDR1 is LGHDT and CDR2 YNNKEL (reference sequence). Trimming cost V 0 bases and J 7 bases, with 6 bases left between them. There are 13 residues in the CDR3. The CDR3 loop is CASSQEVIGELFF. CDR3 nucleotide sequence: TGTGCCAGCAGCCAAGAAGTCATCGGGGAGCTGTTTTTT.

The table lists this clonotype with a few counts. The chain carries TRBV6-5 and TRBJ2-7; 10 bases map to TRBD1. CDR1 and CDR2 (germline): MNHEY, SVGAGI. Trimming at V came to 1 base and at J to 3 bases, leaving 9 bases not matched to a gene. This CDR3 has 17 residues. The CDR3 DNA sequence: TGTGCCAGCAGTTACTATCCCACCAGGACAGGGGGCTACGAGCAGTACTTC. Protein sequence: CASSYYPTRTGGYEQYF.

This rearrangement joins TRBV29-1 to TRBJ2-2; D is possibly TRBD1 or TRBD2 (5 bases each). The V gene's germline CDR1 is SQVTM and CDR2 ANQGSEA. The ends were cut back, 7 bases at V and 2 bases at J, with 17 bases in the middle. The CDR3 consists of 15 residues. The CDR3 region has the DNA TGCAGCGCCTTGAGGGGTGGGGGAAACACCGGGGAGCTGTTTTTT. It encodes CSALRGGGNTGELFF.

The chain is built from TRBV30 and TRBJ2-5; unclear D gene. Germline CDR1 reads GTSNPN; CDR2 reads SVGIG (reference sequence). Trimming shortened V by 4 bases and J by 4 bases, and 7 bases separated the two germline ends. The CDR3 is made up of 11 amino acids. CDR3 coding DNA: TGTGCCTGGAACGGTTTAGAGACCCAGTACTTC. Translation gives CAWNGLETQYF.

The chain is built from TRBV2 and TRBJ2-6; maybe TRBD1 (5 bases). V lost 5 bases to trimming and J lost 0 bases, with 11 bases between them. Germline CDR1 and CDR2: SNHLY and FYNNEI. The CDR3 runs 16 residues. Here the CDR3 DNA reads TGTGCCAGCAGTTACAGGAAAGACTCTGGGGCCAACGTCCTGACTTTC. This encodes CASSYRKDSGANVLTF.

This clonotype was found a few times. One end of the junction fails to match germline, which may point to a read error. The chain combines TRBV12-3 or TRBV12-4 with TRBJ1-3; D is unclear. The CDR3 has 14 residues. Here the CDR3 reads CAILRELGGSTIYF. CDR3 sequence (DNA): TGTGCCATCCTCCGGGAGCTAGGCGGAAGCACCATATATTTT.

The V gene is TRBV20-1, the J gene TRBJ1-1; TRBD1 agrees at 8 bases. The CDR3 extends over 14 amino acids. The V and J ends lost 0 bases and 7 bases, in that order; junction bases with no gene match: 7. Germline V gives CDR1 DFQATT, CDR2 SNEGSKA (reference sequence). The CDR3 DNA follows: TGCAGTGCTAGAGATGGGACAGGTACAATTGAAGCTTTCTTT. Amino acids: CSARDGTGTIEAFF.

There are a few counts of this clonotype. The chain uses TRBV3-1 and TRBJ2-2, with 9 bases that match TRBD1. CDR1 LGHDT and CDR2 YNNKEL come from the germline V gene (reference sequence). J was trimmed by 5 bases and V by 3 bases; bases with no gene match: 7. The CDR3 is made up of 16 amino acids. DNA for the CDR3: TGTGCCAGCAGCCATGAACAGGGGGCGAGGACCGGGGAGCTGTTTTTT. Its translation: CASSHEQGARTGELFF.

V and J are TRBV29-1 and TRBJ2-1, with 7 nucleotides matching TRBD2. The CDR3 covers 14 residues. Germline V lookup: CDR1 SQVTM, CDR2 ANQGSEA. The V and J ends lost 7 bases and 1 base, in that order; junction bases with no gene match: 7. Here the CDR3 reads CSAGGGGSYNEQFF. As DNA, the CDR3 is TGCAGCGCTGGGGGGGGTGGATCCTACAATGAGCAGTTCTTC.

The chain is built from TRBV12-5 and TRBJ2-1; D unresolved. This CDR3 spans 13 amino acids. V dropped 7 bases and J dropped 7 bases, with 14 bases sitting between them. Germline CDR1 and CDR2: LGHNT and FRNRAP. CDR3 bases: TGTGCTAGTGCCACCGACTTCGGGAATGAGCAGTTCTTC. Translation: CASATDFGNEQFF.

The chain has TRBV5-1 and TRBJ2-2; D unclear. The germline V and J ends were trimmed by 0 bases and 6 bases, with 6 bases remaining between them. The germline CDR1 and CDR2 sequences are SGHRS and YFSETQ. This CDR3 comprises 13 residues. The chain's CDR3 is CASSLAAAGELFF. The CDR3 nucleotides are TGCGCCAGCAGCTTGGCCGCTGCCGGGGAGCTGTTTTTT.

Regarding this clonotype: Germline and junction disagree at one end, which may indicate a read error. V gene TRBV9 combines with J gene TRBJ2-5; D is possibly TRBD1 or TRBD2 (5 bases each). The CDR3 has 14 residues. Germline V CDR1 and CDR2: SGDLS, YYNGEE. CDR3 bases: TGTGCCAGCAGCGAGGGGAATAGCGCAGAGACCCGGTACTTC. Its translation: CASSEGNSAETRYF.

This clonotype was counted only a few times. V and J are TRBV7-3 and TRBJ1-1, with 8 bases fitting TRBD1. The CDR3 runs 16 residues. With 6 bases clipped from V and 1 base from J, the junction kept 10 bases outside the gene matches. CDR1 is SGHTA, CDR2 FQGTGA, per germline. The CDR3 nucleotides are TGTGCCAGCAGTCGACCGACAGGGGTCGGGAACACTGAAGCTTTCTTT. Encoded protein: CASSRPTGVGNTEAFF.

This clonotype was found a few times. The chain uses TRBV2 and TRBJ2-5; 7 nucleotides match TRBD1. The CDR3 spans 14 residues. CDR1 and CDR2 from the germline V gene are SNHLY and FYNNEI. V was pared by 5 bases and J by 5 bases, with 8 bases of the junction left unmatched. Here the CDR3 reads CASSQTGAGETQYF. DNA of the CDR3: TGTGCCAGCAGTCAAACAGGGGCCGGGGAGACCCAGTACTTC.

This clonotype was recorded a few times. The chain joins TRBV6-5 to TRBJ1-4, with no clear D. Germline V lookup: CDR1 MNHEY, CDR2 SVGAGI. V was clipped by 3 bases and J by 14 bases, with 19 bases between them. The CDR3 extends over 14 amino acids. In DNA form, the CDR3 reads TGTGCCAGCAGTTATATGGACCGACCCAAGCACCTGTTTTTT. It is translated as CASSYMDRPKHLFF.